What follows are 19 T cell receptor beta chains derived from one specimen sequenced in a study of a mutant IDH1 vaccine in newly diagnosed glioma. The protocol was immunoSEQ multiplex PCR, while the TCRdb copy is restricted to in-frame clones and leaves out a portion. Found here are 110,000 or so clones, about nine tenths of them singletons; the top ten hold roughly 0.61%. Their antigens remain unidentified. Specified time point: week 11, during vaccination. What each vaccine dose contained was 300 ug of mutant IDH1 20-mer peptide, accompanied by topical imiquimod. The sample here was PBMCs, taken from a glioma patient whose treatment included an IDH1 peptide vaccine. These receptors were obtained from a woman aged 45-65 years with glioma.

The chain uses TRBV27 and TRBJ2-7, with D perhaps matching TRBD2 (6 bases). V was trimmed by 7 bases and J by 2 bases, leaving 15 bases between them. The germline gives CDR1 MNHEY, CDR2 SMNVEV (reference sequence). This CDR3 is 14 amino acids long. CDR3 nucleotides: TGTGCCAGCAAAGGGACTCGTAATACCTACGAGCAGTACTTC. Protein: CASKGTRNTYEQYF.

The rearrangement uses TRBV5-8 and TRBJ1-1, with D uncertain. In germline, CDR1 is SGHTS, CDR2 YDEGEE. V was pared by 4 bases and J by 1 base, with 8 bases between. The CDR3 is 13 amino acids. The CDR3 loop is CASSPDPNTEAFF. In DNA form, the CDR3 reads TGTGCCAGCAGCCCGGACCCGAACACTGAAGCTTTCTTT.

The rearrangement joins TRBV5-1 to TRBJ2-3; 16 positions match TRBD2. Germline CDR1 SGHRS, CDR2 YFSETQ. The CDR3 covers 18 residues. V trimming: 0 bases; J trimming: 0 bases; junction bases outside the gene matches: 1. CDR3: CASSLVGLAGGSTDTQYF. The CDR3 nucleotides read TGCGCCAGCAGCTTGGTGGGACTAGCGGGAGGGAGCACAGATACGCAGTATTTT.

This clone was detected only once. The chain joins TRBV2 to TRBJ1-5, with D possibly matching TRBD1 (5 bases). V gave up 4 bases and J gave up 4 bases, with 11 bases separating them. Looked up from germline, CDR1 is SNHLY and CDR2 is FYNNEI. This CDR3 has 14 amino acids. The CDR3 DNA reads TGTGCCAGCAGTGTCAGACAGTCTAATCAGCCCCAGCATTTT. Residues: CASSVRQSNQPQHF.

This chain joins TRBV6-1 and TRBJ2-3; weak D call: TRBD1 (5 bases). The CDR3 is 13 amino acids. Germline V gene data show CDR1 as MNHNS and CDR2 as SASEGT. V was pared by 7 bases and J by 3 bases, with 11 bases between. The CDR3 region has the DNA TGTGCCAGCACCAGGGTCAGGACAGATACGCAGTATTTT. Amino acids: CASTRVRTDTQYF.

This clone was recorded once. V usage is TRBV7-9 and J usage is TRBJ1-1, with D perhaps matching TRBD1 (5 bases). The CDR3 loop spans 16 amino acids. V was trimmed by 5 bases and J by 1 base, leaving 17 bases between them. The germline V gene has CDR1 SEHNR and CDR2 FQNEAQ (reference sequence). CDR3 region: CASSPPGTGGNTEAFF. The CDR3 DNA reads TGTGCCAGCAGCCCACCGGGTACCGGGGGGAACACTGAAGCTTTCTTT.

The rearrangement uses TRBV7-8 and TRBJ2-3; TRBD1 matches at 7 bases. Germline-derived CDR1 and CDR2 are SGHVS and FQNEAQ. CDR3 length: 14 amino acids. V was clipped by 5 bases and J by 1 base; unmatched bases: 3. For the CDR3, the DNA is TGTGCCAGCAGCCGACAGGGTGGCACAGATACGCAGTATTTT. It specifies CASSRQGGTDTQYF.

CDR3 DNA sequence: TGTGCCAGCAGCTTTCTTCCAACCAATGCCTACGAGCAGTACTTC. Its translation is CASSFLPTNAYEQYF. The V call is TRBV5-5, the J call TRBJ2-7; D gene unclear. CDR1 and CDR2 from the germline V gene are SGHKS and YYEKEE (reference sequence). This CDR3 is built from 15 residues. The V end lost 2 bases, the J end lost 2 bases, and 14 bases lay between the germline ends.

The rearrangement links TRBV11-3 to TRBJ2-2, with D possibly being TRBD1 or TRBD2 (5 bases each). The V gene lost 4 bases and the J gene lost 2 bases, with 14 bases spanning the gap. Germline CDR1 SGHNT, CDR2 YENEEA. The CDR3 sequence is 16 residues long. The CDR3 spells CASSSLRGVNTGELFF. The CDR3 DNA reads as TGTGCCAGCAGCTCCTTAAGGGGAGTTAACACCGGGGAGCTGTTTTTT.

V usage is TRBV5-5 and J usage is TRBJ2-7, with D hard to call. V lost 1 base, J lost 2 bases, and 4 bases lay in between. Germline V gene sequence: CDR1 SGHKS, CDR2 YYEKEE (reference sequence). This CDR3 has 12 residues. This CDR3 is CASSLNTYEQYF. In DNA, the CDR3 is TGTGCCAGCAGCTTGAACACCTACGAGCAGTACTTC.

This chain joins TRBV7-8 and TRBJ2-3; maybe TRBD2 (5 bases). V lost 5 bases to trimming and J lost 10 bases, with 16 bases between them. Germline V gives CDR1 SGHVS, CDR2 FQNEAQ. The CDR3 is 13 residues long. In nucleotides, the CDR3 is TGTGCCAGCAGCCTAGGCGGGCCTAGGTCGCAGTATTTT. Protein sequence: CASSLGGPRSQYF.

This CDR3 reads CASSLGQGVFYEQYF. DNA of the CDR3: TGCGCCAGCAGCTTGGGACAGGGAGTCTTCTACGAGCAGTACTTC. The chain is built from TRBV5-1 and TRBJ2-7, with 7 nucleotides matching TRBD1. With V trimmed by 0 bases and J by 3 bases, 6 bases remained unmatched. Germline V lookup: CDR1 SGHRS, CDR2 YFSETQ. The CDR3 spans 15 residues.

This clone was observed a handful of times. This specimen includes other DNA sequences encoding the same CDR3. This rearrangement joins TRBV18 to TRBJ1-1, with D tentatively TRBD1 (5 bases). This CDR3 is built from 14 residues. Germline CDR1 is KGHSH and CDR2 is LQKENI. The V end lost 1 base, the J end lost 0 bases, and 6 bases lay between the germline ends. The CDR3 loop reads CASSPQGMNTEAFF. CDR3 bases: TGTGCCAGCTCACCACAGGGGATGAACACTGAAGCTTTCTTT.

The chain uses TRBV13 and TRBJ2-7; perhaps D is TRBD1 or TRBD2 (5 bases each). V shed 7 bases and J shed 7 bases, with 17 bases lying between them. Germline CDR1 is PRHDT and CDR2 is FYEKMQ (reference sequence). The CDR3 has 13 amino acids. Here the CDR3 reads CASTRDPTREQYF. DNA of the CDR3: TGTGCCAGCACCAGGGACCCGACGCGGGAGCAGTACTTC.

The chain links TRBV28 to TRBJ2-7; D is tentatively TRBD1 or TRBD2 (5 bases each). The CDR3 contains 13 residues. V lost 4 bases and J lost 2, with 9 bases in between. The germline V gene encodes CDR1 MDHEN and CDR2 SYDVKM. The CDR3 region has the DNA TGTGCCAGCAGTTGGCAGGGACCCTACGAGCAGTACTTC. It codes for CASSWQGPYEQYF.

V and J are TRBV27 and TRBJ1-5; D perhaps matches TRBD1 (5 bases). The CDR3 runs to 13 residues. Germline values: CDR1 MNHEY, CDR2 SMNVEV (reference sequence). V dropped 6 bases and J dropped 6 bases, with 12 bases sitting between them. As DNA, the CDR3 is TGTGCCAGCAGCTCTTACCAGGGTCAGCCCCAGCATTTT. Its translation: CASSSYQGQPQHF.

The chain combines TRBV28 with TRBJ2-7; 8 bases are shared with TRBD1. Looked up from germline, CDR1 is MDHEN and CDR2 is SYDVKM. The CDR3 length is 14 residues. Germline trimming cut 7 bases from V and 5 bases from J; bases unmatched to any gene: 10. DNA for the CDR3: TGTGCCAGCACCCCAGGACAGGGACGCGACGAGCAGTACTTC. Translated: CASTPGQGRDEQYF.

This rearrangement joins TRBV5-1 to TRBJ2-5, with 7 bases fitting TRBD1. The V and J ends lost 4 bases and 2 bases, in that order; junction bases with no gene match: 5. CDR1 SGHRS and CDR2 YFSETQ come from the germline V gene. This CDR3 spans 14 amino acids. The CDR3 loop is CASSAGQAQETQYF. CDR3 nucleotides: TGCGCCAGCAGCGCCGGACAGGCTCAAGAGACCCAGTACTTC.

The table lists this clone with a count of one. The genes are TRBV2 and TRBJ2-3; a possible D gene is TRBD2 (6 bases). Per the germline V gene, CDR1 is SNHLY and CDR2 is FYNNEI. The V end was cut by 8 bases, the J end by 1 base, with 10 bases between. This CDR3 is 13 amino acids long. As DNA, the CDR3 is TGTGCCAGCGGAGGGGTCGGCACAGATACGCAGTATTTT. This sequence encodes CASGGVGTDTQYF. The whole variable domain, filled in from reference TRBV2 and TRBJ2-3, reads EPEVTQTPSHQVTQMGQEVILRCVPISNHLYFYWYRQILGQKVEFLVSFYNNEISEKSEIFDDQFSVERPDGSNFTLKIRSTKLEDSAMYFCASGGVGTDTQYFGPGTRLTVL.